Shown below are 27 T cell receptor beta chains from a single sample sequenced in a study of T cell changes during pregnancy in multiple sclerosis. Libraries were prepared by immunoSEQ multiplex PCR; TCRdb keeps only in-frame clonotypes and omits some of them. In the table there are 90,000 to 95,000 clones, 91% of which are singletons. This specimen was peripheral blood, taken before pregnancy. The receptor set was obtained from a female donor with multiple sclerosis, enrolled in a pregnancy study.

In this sample, this clone turned up once. The chain links TRBV5-1 to TRBJ2-6; D unclear. This CDR3 contains 16 residues. Germline CDR1 is SGHRS and CDR2 is YFSETQ. The V end was cut by 0 bases, the J end by 0 bases, with 7 bases between. The CDR3 loop is CASSLGPISGANVLTF. The CDR3 coding sequence is TGCGCCAGCAGCTTGGGGCCCATCTCTGGGGCCAACGTCCTGACTTTC.

The J gene is TRBJ2-7, the V gene TRBV30; D possibly corresponds to TRBD1 (6 bases). Germline-derived CDR1 and CDR2 are GTSNPN and SVGIG (reference sequence). CDR3 length equals 15 residues. The V end was cut by 0 bases, the J end by 0 bases, with 12 bases between. CDR3 amino acids: CAWSVLGDTSYEQYF. CDR3 bases: TGTGCCTGGAGTGTACTAGGGGACACCTCCTACGAGCAGTACTTC. Looking up the rest from reference TRBV30 and TRBJ2-7 gives the full variable domain: SQTIHQWPATLVQPVGSPLSLECTVEGTSNPNLYWYRQAAGRGLQLLFYSVGIGQISSEVPQNLSASRPQDRQFILSSKKLLLSDSGFYLCAWSVLGDTSYEQYFGPGTRLTVT.

Note on this clone: Other DNA sequences in the sample encode the same CDR3. The chain carries TRBV5-1 and TRBJ1-5; TRBD1 agrees at 9 bases. Germline assignment: CDR1 SGHRS and CDR2 YFSETQ. This CDR3 is built from 15 residues. V lost 4 bases to trimming and J lost 1 base; unmatched junction nucleotides: 3. The CDR3 spells CASSPGQGSNQPQHF. CDR3 nucleotide sequence: TGCGCCAGCAGCCCCGGACAGGGGAGCAATCAGCCCCAGCATTTT.

J is TRBJ2-5 and V is TRBV5-1, with TRBD2 matching over 13 bases. The V gene's germline CDR1 is SGHRS and CDR2 YFSETQ. The CDR3 length is 18 residues. V gave up 0 bases and J gave up 4 bases; unmatched junction bases: 9. The DNA of the CDR3 is TGCGCCAGCAGCTTGGCGCGACTAGCGGGGGGTACGACAGAGACCCAGTACTTC. It specifies CASSLARLAGGTTETQYF.

This chain links TRBV6-1 with TRBJ1-5, with D perhaps matching TRBD1 (6 bases). V lost 6 bases, J lost 0 bases, and 12 bases lay in between. This CDR3 is built from 15 residues. The germline V gene has CDR1 MNHNS and CDR2 SASEGT. The CDR3 DNA follows: TGTGCCAGCAGATCTGGACAGTATAGCAATCAGCCCCAGCATTTT. It codes for CASRSGQYSNQPQHF.

The rearrangement links TRBV2 to TRBJ1-2; no clear D. The germline gives CDR1 SNHLY, CDR2 FYNNEI. CDR3 size: 13 residues. Between the trimmed V and J ends, which lost 7 bases and 2 bases, there was a span of 11 bases. DNA of the CDR3: TGTGCCAGCACTAGACGGGAGAACTATGGCTACACCTTC. This sequence encodes CASTRRENYGYTF.

This chain links TRBV9 with TRBJ2-1; 10 nucleotides agree with TRBD2. The V gene end was trimmed by 1 base and the J gene end by 10 bases; junction bases not matched to a gene: 11. This CDR3 comprises 16 residues. Per germline, CDR1 SGDLS and CDR2 YYNGEE. The CDR3, as DNA: TGTGCCAGCAGCGTACGTTCTAGCGGGAGTCAGGGGGAGCAGTTCTTC. This gives the protein CASSVRSSGSQGEQFF.

The genes are TRBV2 and TRBJ2-2; weak D call: TRBD2 (6 bases). Germline V gives CDR1 SNHLY, CDR2 FYNNEI. The CDR3 has 13 amino acids. The V end was cut by 2 bases, the J end by 6 bases, with 7 bases between. In DNA, the CDR3 is TGTGCCAGCAGTGAAAGGAGGGCCGGGGAGCTGTTTTTT. Translating it yields CASSERRAGELFF.

The genes are TRBV5-8 and TRBJ1-5; D might be TRBD1 (5 bases). Germline CDR1 is SGHTS and CDR2 is YDEGEE. The CDR3 loop spans 15 amino acids. V was pared by 1 base and J by 0 bases, with 8 bases between. The CDR3, as DNA: TGTGCCAGCAGCTTGACAGGACCTAGCAATCAGCCCCAGCATTTT. Translated: CASSLTGPSNQPQHF.

This chain links TRBV19 with TRBJ2-7, with 10 positions matching TRBD1. Germline loops: CDR1 LNHDA, CDR2 SQIVND (reference sequence). V shed 5 bases, J shed 5 bases, and the junction held 12 bases outside the gene matches. There are 16 residues in the CDR3. CDR3 sequence: CASSAHRDRGSDEQYF. The CDR3 DNA is TGTGCCAGTAGTGCTCACCGGGACAGGGGATCAGACGAGCAGTACTTC.

The rearrangement uses TRBV11-2 and TRBJ1-2, with 10 bases fitting TRBD1. Trimming removed 5 bases from V and 7 bases from J; junction bases left unmatched: 10. The CDR3 is made up of 15 amino acids. CDR1 SGHAT and CDR2 FQNNGV come from the germline V gene. In DNA form, the CDR3 reads TGTGCCAGCAGCACACCTCGGGACAGGGGCTCTGGCTACACCTTC. It is translated as CASSTPRDRGSGYTF.

This chain joins TRBV4-1 and TRBJ1-5; TRBD1 matches 10 bases. The CDR3 is 17 residues long. V was clipped by 9 bases and J by 4 bases; unmatched bases: 15. Germline CDR1 MGHRA, CDR2 YSYEKL. This CDR3 reads CASHRDRGYWENQPQHF. The CDR3 DNA reads TGCGCCAGTCACCGGGACAGGGGATATTGGGAGAATCAGCCCCAGCATTTT.

The CDR3 DNA is TGCGCCAGCAGCTTGTTTGGGCCGTTCACAGATACGCAGTATTTT. The encoded protein is CASSLFGPFTDTQYF. J is TRBJ2-3 and V is TRBV5-1, with D uncertain. The V and J ends lost 1 base and 2 bases respectively, with 11 bases between them. Germline-derived CDR1 and CDR2 are SGHRS and YFSETQ. This CDR3 has 15 amino acids.

The chain combines TRBV11-3 with TRBJ2-7; D might be TRBD1 (6 bases). Trimming took 4 bases from V and 1 from J, leaving 8 bases between them. The CDR3 is 13 amino acids. Looked up from germline, CDR1 is SGHNT and CDR2 is YENEEA. CDR3 sequence reads: CASSSGQSYEQYF. As DNA, the CDR3 is TGTGCCAGCAGCTCTGGACAGTCCTACGAGCAGTACTTC.

V is TRBV9 and J is TRBJ1-2, with 7 bases fitting TRBD1. The CDR3 extends over 15 amino acids. Trimming removed 9 bases from V and 4 bases from J; junction bases left unmatched: 15. Germline values: CDR1 SGDLS, CDR2 YYNGEE. CDR3 sequence (DNA): TGTGCCACCAATCACCCGACAGGGCCCCTCTATGGCTACACCTTC. Residues: CATNHPTGPLYGYTF.

About this clone itself: One end of the junction does not line up with germline, which may come from a read error. CDR3 sequence: CATSRDRGTQYF. In DNA, the CDR3 is TGTGCCACCAGTAGAGACAGGGGGACGCAGTATTTT. This chain connects TRBV15 to TRBJ2-3; 9 bases line up with TRBD1. Germline CDR1 LNHNV, CDR2 YYDKDF (reference sequence). This CDR3 is 12 amino acids long.

The chain carries TRBV9 and TRBJ2-5; D perhaps matches TRBD2 (6 bases). The CDR3 contains 14 residues. CDR1 is SGDLS and CDR2 is YYNGEE in the germline V gene. V dropped 4 bases and J dropped 3 bases, with 13 bases sitting between them. For the CDR3, the DNA is TGTGCCAGCAGCTCCGGGACTTCTGAAGAGACCCAGTACTTC. Protein: CASSSGTSEETQYF.

As to this clone: At one of its ends the junction is not consistent with the germline gene, which may arise from a read error. Distinct nucleotide sequences in the sample also encode this CDR3. V is TRBV30 and J is TRBJ1-2, with D possibly being TRBD1 (6 bases). The CDR3 is 17 residues long. The germline V gene encodes CDR1 GTSNPN and CDR2 SVGIG (reference sequence). The CDR3: CAWSVVSSGQLNYGYTF. The CDR3 coding sequence is TGTGCCTGGAGTGTAGTCTCCTCGGGACAACTAAACTATGGCTACACTTTC.

The chain joins TRBV29-1 to TRBJ2-7, with 9 bases identical to TRBD2. Germline V gene sequence: CDR1 SQVTM, CDR2 ANQGSEA. The CDR3 runs 11 residues. The ends lost 4 bases at V and 6 bases at J; junction bases unmatched: 1. The CDR3 nucleotides read TGCAGCGTTGGGACTAGCGCCGAGCAGTACTTC. Residues: CSVGTSAEQYF.

This clone was seen only a few times. The rearrangement links TRBV5-4 to TRBJ1-1, with TRBD1 identical over 8 bases. The CDR3 contains 14 residues. In germline, CDR1 is SGHNT, CDR2 YYREEE (reference sequence). J lost 4 bases, V lost 4 bases, and 6 bases had no gene match. The CDR3 DNA reads TGTGCCAGCAGCCCGACAGGGGTATTCACTGAAGCTTTCTTT. Its translation: CASSPTGVFTEAFF.

The V and J genes are TRBV7-9 and TRBJ1-1; 9 bases align to TRBD1. The CDR3 spans 15 residues. CDR1 and CDR2 from the germline V gene are SEHNR and FQNEAQ (reference sequence). J lost 4 bases, V lost 2 bases, and 5 bases had no gene match. CDR3 amino acids: CASSLTGGAGTEAFF. The CDR3 region has the DNA TGTGCCAGCAGCTTAACAGGGGGCGCCGGCACTGAAGCTTTCTTT.

V is TRBV14 and J is TRBJ2-1; D may be TRBD1 (5 bases). This CDR3 comprises 14 residues. Germline V CDR1 and CDR2: SGHDN, FVKESK. Trimming pared 4 bases from V and 4 bases from J, leaving 11 bases between. CDR3 loop: CASSLRTPYNEQFF. CDR3 bases: TGTGCCAGCAGCCTCCGGACACCTTACAATGAGCAGTTCTTC.

V and J are TRBV6-5 and TRBJ2-7, with a possible D match to TRBD1 (5 bases). The V and J ends lost 6 bases and 9 bases respectively, with 9 bases between them. Germline V CDR1 and CDR2: MNHEY, SVGAGI. CDR3 length: 10 amino acids. CDR3 bases: TGTGCCAGCAGGGACAAAGGGCAGTACTTC. Its translation is CASRDKGQYF.

The rearrangement uses TRBV5-4 and TRBJ2-5; maybe TRBD1 (6 bases). Deletions cut 2 bases from V and 5 bases from J, with 10 bases between. The CDR3 totals 13 residues. CDR1 and CDR2 (germline): SGHNT, YYREEE (reference sequence). Here the CDR3 DNA reads TGTGCCAGCAGCTTCGGACAGTGGGAGACCCAGTACTTC. Encoded protein: CASSFGQWETQYF.

V and J are TRBV4-1 and TRBJ1-2; 9 bases agree with TRBD1. Germline values: CDR1 MGHRA, CDR2 YSYEKL. With V trimmed by 0 bases and J by 6 bases, 11 bases remained unmatched. The CDR3 is 17 residues long. Here the CDR3 DNA reads TGCGCCAGCAGCCAAGATTATTCCGGGACAGGGCAGGATGGCTACACCTTC. Amino acid sequence: CASSQDYSGTGQDGYTF.

J is TRBJ2-7 and V is TRBV2; D gene ambiguous. The CDR3 is 13 residues long. Trimming removed 1 base at V and 7 bases at J, with 11 bases between. The germline V gene has CDR1 SNHLY and CDR2 FYNNEI. DNA for the CDR3: TGTGCCAGCAGTGAAGACAGCCCCTCGGAGCAGTACTTC. Protein: CASSEDSPSEQYF.

This clone was picked up one time. This chain connects TRBV19 to TRBJ1-6, with TRBD1 matching over 8 bases. This CDR3 has 13 residues. CDR1 and CDR2 (germline): LNHDA, SQIVND (reference sequence). The V and J ends lost 9 bases and 11 bases, in that order; junction bases with no gene match: 9. The CDR3 protein is CASRDRGMTPLHF. The DNA of the CDR3 is TGTGCCAGCCGAGACAGGGGTATGACACCCCTCCACTTT.